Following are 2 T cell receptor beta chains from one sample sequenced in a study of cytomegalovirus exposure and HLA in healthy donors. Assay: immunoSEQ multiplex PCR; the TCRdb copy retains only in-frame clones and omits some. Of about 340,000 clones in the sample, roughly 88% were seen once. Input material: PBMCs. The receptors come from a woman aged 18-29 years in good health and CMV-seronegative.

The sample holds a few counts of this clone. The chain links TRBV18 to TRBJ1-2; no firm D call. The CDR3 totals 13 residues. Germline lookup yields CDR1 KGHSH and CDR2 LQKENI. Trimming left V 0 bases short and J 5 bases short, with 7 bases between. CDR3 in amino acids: CASSPPEEYGYTF. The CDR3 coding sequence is TGTGCCAGCTCACCACCGGAGGAATATGGCTACACCTTC. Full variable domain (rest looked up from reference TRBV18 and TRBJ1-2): NAGVMQNPRHLVRRRGQEARLRCSPMKGHSHVYWYRQLPEEGLKFMVYLQKENIIDESGMPKERFSAEFPKEGPSILRIQQVVRGDSAAYFCASSPPEEYGYTFGSGTRLTVV.

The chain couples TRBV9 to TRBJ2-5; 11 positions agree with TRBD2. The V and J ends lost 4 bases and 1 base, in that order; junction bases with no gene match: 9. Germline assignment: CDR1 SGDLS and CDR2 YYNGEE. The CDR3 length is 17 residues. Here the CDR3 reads CASSPRGTSGVQETQYF. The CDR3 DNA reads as TGTGCCAGCAGCCCCCGGGGGACTAGCGGCGTCCAAGAGACCCAGTACTTC.